The T cell receptor (beta chain) described here comes from a study of blood T cells in healthy people across ages. With 10 bases removed from V and 1 base from J, the gap between germline ends came to 18 bases. Germline values: CDR1 SGHNT, CDR2 YYREEE (reference sequence). The CDR3 runs 14 residues. This clonotype was observed at least ten times. Sample-barcoded 5' priming and a J-beta primer mix drove a second PCR of roughly 6 to 12 cycles. With 12 random nucleotides, a template-switch adaptor tagged each individual cDNA molecule. TCRdb passed the 5' RACE reads through MiXCR, listing each CDR3 protein once. The sample consists of 850,000 to 950,000 distinct CDR3 sequences, 25% to 30% of them appearing once.

The chain carries TRBV5-4 and TRBJ2-7, with D unclear. The source material was blood. The sequence was collected from a woman of 80 years or more in good health. The CDR3 bases are TGTGCCGCCGGTTCCTGGGGAACGTCCTACGAGCAGTACTTC. It specifies CAAGSWGTSYEQYF.